This note documents a single T cell receptor beta chain sequence. What it binds is not known. Within the sample, other DNA sequences also encode this same CDR3. These data come from a study of radiation and T cells in renal cell carcinoma. Profiled with immunoSEQ multiplex PCR; TCRdb holds only in-frame clones, not every one. This table holds around 60,000 clones, roughly four fifths found once. Trimming removed 2 bases at V and 3 bases at J, with 8 bases between. The CDR3 extends over 13 amino acids. Germline V gene data show CDR1 as SGDLS and CDR2 as YYNGEE. Study-wide results and limits: In blood, top tumor clones expanded by 2 weeks, shrinking by 4.

Time point given: blood 2 weeks post-SBRT. This sample's treatment: 15 Gy SBRT to primary tumor, nephrectomy 4 weeks later. This material consisted of blood, taken from a patient whose treatment included radiotherapy and nephrectomy. The TCR was taken from a man aged 55-75 years with renal cell carcinoma. The chain has TRBV9 and TRBJ1-1, with D possibly TRBD1 on 6 matching bases. The CDR3 DNA reads as TGTGCCAGCAGCGTGGCAGGGGACACTGAAGCTTTCTTT. It yields the protein CASSVAGDTEAFF.